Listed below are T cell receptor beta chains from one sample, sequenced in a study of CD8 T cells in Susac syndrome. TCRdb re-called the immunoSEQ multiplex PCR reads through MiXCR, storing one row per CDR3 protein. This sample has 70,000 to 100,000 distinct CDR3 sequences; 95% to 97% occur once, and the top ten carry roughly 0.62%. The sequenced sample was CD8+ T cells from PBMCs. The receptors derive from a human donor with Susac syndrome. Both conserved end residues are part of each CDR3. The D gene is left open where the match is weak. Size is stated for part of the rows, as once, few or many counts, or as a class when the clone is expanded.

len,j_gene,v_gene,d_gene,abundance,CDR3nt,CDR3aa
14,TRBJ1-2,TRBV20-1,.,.,TGCAGTGCCACCCCGGCAGGTTTAAACTATGGCTACACCTTC,CSATPAGLNYGYTF
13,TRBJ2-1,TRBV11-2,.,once,TGTGCCAGCAGCGTTAACAGGGATTGGGAGCAGTTCTTC,CASSVNRDWEQFF
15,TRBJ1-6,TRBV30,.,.,TGTGCCTGGAGATGGGGGCAAACCATAAATTCACCCCTCCACTTT,CAWRWGQTINSPLHF
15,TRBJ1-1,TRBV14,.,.,TGTGCCAGCAGCTTAAATCCATTTATGAACACTGAAGCTTTCTTT,CASSLNPFMNTEAFF
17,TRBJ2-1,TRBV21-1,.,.,TGTGCCAGCAGCGAGAAGAAGGACAGAAGCTCCTACAATGAGCAGTTCTTC,CASSEKKDRSSYNEQFF
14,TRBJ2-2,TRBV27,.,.,TGTGCCAGCAGTACAAGGGGAGGCACCGGGGAGCTGTTTTTT,CASSTRGGTGELFF
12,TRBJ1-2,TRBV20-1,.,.,TGCAGTGCTAAACCTATGGAGGATGGCTACACCTTC,CSAKPMEDGYTF
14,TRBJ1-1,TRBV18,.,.,TGTGCCAGCTCACCAGCGGGCTTGAACACTGAAGCTTTCTTT,CASSPAGLNTEAFF
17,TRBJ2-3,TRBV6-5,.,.,TGTGCCAGCAGTTACTCGCGGCCGGGACTCTTCACAGATACGCAGTATTTT,CASSYSRPGLFTDTQYF
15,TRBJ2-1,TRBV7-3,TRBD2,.,TGTGCCAGCAGCTCGACTAGCGGATGGGGAAATGAGCAGTTCTTC,CASSSTSGWGNEQFF
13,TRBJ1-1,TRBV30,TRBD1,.,TGTGCCTGGAGTGTCTCAGGGGGCACTGAAGCTTTCTTT,CAWSVSGGTEAFF
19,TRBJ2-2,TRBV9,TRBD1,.,TGTGCCAGCAGCCCCGAGGGGGCCCCGGACAGAGAAAACACCGGGGAGCTGTTTTTT,CASSPEGAPDRENTGELFF
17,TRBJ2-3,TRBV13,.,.,TGTGCCAGCAGCTTAGAGACCAGGGTAGATGGAGTGGATACGCAGTATTTT,CASSLETRVDGVDTQYF
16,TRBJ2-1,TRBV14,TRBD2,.,TGTGCCAGCAGCCCACTAGCGGGGAGCTCCTACAATGAGCAGTTCTTC,CASSPLAGSSYNEQFF
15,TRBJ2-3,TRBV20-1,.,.,TGCAGTGCTAGTCGACTAAGTGCTAGCACAGATACGCAGTATTTT,CSASRLSASTDTQYF
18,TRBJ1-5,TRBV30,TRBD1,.,TGTGCCTGGAGTGCCGAGGACAGGGGGACGGATAGCAATCAGCCCCAGCATTTT,CAWSAEDRGTDSNQPQHF
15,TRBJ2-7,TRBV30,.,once,TGTGCCCTCGGAGGGGGGGAATGGCGGGACTACGAGCAGTACTTC,CALGGGEWRDYEQYF
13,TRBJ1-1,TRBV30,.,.,TGTGCCTGGAGTCCCGAGGAGGACACTGAAGCTTTCTTT,CAWSPEEDTEAFF
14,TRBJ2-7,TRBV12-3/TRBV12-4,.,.,TGTGCCAGCAGTTCGGGAGGGGGCAATCTCGAGCAGTACTTC,CASSSGGGNLEQYF
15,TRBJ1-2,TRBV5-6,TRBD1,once,TGTGCCAGCAGCTTGGCACCAGGGGGCGGCTATGGCTACACCTTC,CASSLAPGGGYGYTF
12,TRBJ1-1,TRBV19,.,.,TGTGCCACTTCGACAGGGAACACTGAAGCTTTCTTT,CATSTGNTEAFF
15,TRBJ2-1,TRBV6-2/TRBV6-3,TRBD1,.,TGTGCCAGCAGACGGGACAGAAGCTCCTACAATGAGCAGTTCTTC,CASRRDRSSYNEQFF
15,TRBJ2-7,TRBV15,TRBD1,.,TGTGCCACCAGAAACCGGGACAGTCCACCCTGGGAGCAGTACTTC,CATRNRDSPPWEQYF
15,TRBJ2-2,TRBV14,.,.,TGTGCCAGCAGGCGGGACAATAGGAACACCGGGGAGCTGTTTTTT,CASRRDNRNTGELFF
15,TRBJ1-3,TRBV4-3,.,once,TGCGCCAGCAGCCAAGACTCCAGTTCTGGAAACACCATATATTTT,CASSQDSSSGNTIYF
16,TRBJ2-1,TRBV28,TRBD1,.,TGTGCCAGCAGTCCGGACCGGGACAGGGGCGTCCATGAGCAGTTCTTC,CASSPDRDRGVHEQFF
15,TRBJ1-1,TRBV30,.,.,TGTGCCTGGAGTGTAGTCGGGACGGCGAGTACTGAAGCTTTCTTT,CAWSVVGTASTEAFF
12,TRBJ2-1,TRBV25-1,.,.,TGTGCCAGCACAGGACCCTACAATGAGCAGTTCTTC,CASTGPYNEQFF
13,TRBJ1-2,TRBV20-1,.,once,TGCAGTGCTAGCGCCGTGAGGAACTATGGCTACACCTTC,CSASAVRNYGYTF